This T cell receptor beta chain was obtained from a study of identical twins. General study findings and limits: Partial confounding of zero-insertion analyses by invariant MAIT and iNKT cells was possible. It was out-of-frame TCR alpha sharing in monozygotic twins that models underestimated.

TCRdb reprocessed the 5' RACE reads with MiXCR, giving one entry per CDR3 protein. The sample lists around 500,000 distinct CDR3 sequences, about 14% occurring once. Healthy Caucasians supplied all donations. About this clonotype: Its matching antigen is unknown.

CDR3 length: 15 amino acids. Germline assignment: CDR1 MNHEY and CDR2 SMNVEV (reference sequence). Trimming cost V 7 bases and J 7 bases; bases outside gene matches: 13. These data are also associated with another study on yellow fever vaccine responses in identical twins. That paper adds: Twins' vaccine T cell responses were reported to seem partly convergent and partly personalized.

The clonotype was recovered from a woman aged 18 to 35 in good health. Sequenced material: CD4+ T cells sorted from blood. The genes are TRBV27 and TRBJ2-7; TRBD2 matches 10 bases. The CDR3 DNA follows: TGTGCCAGCAAATTAGCGGGAGGCCTGAATTGGGAGCAGTACTTC. It is translated as CASKLAGGLNWEQYF.